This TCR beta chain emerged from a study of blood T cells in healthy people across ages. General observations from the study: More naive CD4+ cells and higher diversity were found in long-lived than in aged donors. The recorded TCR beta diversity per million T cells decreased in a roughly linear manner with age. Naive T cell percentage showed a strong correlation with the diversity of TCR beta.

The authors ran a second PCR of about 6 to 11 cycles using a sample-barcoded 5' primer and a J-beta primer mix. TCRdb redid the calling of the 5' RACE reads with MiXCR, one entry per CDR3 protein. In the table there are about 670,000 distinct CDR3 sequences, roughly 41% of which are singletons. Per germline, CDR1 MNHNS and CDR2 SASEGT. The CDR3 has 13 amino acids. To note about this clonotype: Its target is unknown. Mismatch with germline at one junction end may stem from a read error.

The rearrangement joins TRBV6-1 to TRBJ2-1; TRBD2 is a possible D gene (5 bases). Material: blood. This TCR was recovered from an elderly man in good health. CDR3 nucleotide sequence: TGTGCCGGCAGTGGGGAGAGGGTGGATGAGCAGTTCTTC. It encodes CAGSGERVDEQFF.